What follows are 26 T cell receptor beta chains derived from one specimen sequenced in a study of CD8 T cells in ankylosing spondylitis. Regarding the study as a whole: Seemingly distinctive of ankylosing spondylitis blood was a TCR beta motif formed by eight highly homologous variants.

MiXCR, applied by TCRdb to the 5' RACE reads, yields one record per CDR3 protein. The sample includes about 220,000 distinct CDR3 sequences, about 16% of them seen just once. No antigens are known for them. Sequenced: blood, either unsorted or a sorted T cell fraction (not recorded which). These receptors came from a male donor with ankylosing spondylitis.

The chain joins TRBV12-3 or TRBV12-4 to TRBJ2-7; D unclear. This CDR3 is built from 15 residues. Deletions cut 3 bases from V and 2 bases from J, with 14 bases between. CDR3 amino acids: CASSFWNSLPYEQYF. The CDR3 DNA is TGTGCCAGCAGTTTCTGGAACAGTCTCCCCTACGAGCAGTACTTC.

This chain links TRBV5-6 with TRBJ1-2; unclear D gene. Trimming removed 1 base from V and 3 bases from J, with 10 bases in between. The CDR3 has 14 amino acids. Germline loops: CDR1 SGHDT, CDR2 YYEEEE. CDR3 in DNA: TGTGCCAGCAGCTTGAAGAGGACCGACTATGGCTACACCTTC. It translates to CASSLKRTDYGYTF.

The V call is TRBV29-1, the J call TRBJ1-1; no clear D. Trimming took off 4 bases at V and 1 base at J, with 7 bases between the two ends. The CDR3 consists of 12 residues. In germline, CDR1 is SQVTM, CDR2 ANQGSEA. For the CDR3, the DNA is TGCAGCGTTGTGGCAGAGAACACTGAAGCTTTCTTT. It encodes CSVVAENTEAFF.

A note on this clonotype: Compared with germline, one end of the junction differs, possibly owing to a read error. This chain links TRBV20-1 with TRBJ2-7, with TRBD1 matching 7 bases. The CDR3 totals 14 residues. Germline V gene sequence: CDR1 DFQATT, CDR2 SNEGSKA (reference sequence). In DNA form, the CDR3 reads TGCAGTGCCAGAGGTGAGACAGGGATCTACGAGCAGTACTTC. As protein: CSARGETGIYEQYF.

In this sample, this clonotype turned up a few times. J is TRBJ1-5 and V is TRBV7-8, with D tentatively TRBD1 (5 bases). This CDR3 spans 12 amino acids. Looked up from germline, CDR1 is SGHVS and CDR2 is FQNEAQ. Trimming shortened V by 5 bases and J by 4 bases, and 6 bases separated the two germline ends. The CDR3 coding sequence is TGTGCCAGCAGCCCAGGGAATCAGCCCCAGCATTTT. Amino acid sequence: CASSPGNQPQHF. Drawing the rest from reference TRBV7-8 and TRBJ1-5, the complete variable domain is GAGVSQSPRYKVAKRGQDVALRCDPISGHVSLFWYQQALGQGPEFLTYFQNEAQLDKSGLPSDRFFAERPEGSVSTLKIQRTQQEDSAVYLCASSPGNQPQHFGDGTRLSIL.

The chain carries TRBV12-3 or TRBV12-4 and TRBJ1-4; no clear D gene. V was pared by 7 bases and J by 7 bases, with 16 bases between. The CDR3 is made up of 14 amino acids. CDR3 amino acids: CASTQEGRGEKLFF. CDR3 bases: TGTGCCAGCACCCAGGAAGGTCGCGGTGAAAAACTGTTTTTT.

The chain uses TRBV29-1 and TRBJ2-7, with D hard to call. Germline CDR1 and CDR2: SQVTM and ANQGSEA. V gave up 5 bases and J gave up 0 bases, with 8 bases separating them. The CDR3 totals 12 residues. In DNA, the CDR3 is TGCAGCGTTTCTGAGAGCTCCTACGAGCAGTACTTC. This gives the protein CSVSESSYEQYF.

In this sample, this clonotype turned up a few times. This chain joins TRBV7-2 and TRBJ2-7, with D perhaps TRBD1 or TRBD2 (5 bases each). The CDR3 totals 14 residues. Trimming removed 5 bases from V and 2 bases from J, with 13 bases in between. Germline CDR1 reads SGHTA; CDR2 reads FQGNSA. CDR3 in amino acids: CASSQGKGPYEQYF. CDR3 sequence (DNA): TGTGCCAGCAGCCAGGGTAAGGGACCCTACGAGCAGTACTTC.

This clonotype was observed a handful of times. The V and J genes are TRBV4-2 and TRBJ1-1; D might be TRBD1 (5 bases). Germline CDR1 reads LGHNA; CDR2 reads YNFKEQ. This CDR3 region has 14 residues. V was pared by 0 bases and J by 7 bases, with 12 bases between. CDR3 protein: CASSQDRQSDEAFF. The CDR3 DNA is TGTGCCAGCAGCCAAGATCGACAGTCCGATGAAGCTTTCTTT.

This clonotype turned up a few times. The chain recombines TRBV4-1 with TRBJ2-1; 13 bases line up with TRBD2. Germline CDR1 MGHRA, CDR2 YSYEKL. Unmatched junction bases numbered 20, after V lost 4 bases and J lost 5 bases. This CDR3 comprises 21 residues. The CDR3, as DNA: TGCGCCAGCAGCCCCACTCCGGGACTAGCGGGATCCGCCCTTTACGACAATGAGCAGTTCTTC. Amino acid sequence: CASSPTPGLAGSALYDNEQFF.

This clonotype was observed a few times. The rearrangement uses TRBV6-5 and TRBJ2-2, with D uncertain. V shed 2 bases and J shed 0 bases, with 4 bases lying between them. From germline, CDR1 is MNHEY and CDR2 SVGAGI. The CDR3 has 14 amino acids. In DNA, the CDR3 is TGTGCCAGCAGTTACCAGGCGAACACCGGGGAGCTGTTTTTT. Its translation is CASSYQANTGELFF.

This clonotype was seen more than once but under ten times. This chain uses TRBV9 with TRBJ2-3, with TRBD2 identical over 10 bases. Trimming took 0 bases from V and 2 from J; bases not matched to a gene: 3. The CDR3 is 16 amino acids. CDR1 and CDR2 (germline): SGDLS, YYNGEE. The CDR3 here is CASSVVAGGNTDTQYF. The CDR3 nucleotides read TGTGCCAGCAGCGTAGTAGCGGGGGGAAACACAGATACGCAGTATTTT.

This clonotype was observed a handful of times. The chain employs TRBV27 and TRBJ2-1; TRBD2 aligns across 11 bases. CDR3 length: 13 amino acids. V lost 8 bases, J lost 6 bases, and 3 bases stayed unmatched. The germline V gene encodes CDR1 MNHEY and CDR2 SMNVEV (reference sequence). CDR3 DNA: TGTGCCAGCCGACTAGCGGGAACCAATGAGCAGTTCTTC. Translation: CASRLAGTNEQFF.

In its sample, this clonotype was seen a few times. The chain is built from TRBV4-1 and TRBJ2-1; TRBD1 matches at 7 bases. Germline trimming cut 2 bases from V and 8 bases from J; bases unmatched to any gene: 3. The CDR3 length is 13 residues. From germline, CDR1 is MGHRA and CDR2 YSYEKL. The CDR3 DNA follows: TGCGCCAGCAGCCAAAGACAGGGCTATGAGCAGTTCTTC. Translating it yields CASSQRQGYEQFF.

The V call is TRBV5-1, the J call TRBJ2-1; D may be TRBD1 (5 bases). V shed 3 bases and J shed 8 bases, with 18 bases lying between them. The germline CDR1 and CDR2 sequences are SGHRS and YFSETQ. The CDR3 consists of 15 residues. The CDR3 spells CASSSGGALQDEQFF. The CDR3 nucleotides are TGCGCCAGCAGCTCGGGTGGGGCCCTACAAGATGAGCAGTTCTTC.

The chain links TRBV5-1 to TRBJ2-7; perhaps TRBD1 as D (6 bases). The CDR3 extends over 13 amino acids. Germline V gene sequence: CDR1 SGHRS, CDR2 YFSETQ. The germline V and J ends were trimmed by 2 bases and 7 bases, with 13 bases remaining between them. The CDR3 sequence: CASSFRGGWEQYF. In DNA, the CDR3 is TGCGCCAGCAGCTTCAGGGGTGGTTGGGAGCAGTACTTC.

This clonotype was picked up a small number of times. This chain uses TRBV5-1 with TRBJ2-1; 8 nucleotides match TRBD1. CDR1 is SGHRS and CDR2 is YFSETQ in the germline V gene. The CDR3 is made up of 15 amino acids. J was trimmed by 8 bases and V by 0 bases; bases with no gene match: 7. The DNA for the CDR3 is TGCGCCAGCAGCTTGGGCAGGGGGCTTATGCATGAGCAGTTCTTC. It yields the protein CASSLGRGLMHEQFF.

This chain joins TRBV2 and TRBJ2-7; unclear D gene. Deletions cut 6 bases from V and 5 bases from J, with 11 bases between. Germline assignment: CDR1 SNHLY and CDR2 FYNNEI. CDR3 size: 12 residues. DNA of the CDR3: TGTGCCAGCAGCGCACTGGGGAACGAGCAGTACTTC. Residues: CASSALGNEQYF.

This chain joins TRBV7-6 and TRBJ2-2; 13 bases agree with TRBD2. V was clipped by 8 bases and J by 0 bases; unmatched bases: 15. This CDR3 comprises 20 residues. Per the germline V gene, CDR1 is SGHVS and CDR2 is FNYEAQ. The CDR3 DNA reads TGTGCCAGCCGGGGTTCATGGACTAGCGGGGGAAAATCGAACACCGGGGAGCTGTTTTTT. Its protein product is CASRGSWTSGGKSNTGELFF.

The CDR3 DNA reads TGTGCCAGCAGTTTAATCGCCGGGGAGCTGTTTTTT. Protein product: CASSLIAGELFF. The chain links TRBV27 to TRBJ2-2; D ambiguous. Trimming took off 2 bases at V and 6 bases at J, with 4 bases between the two ends. CDR1 MNHEY and CDR2 SMNVEV come from the germline V gene (reference sequence). CDR3 size: 12 residues.

The CDR3 coding sequence is TGTGCCAGTAGTATAGTCGGGAGTTCCTTGAATGAGCAGTTCTTC. This translates into CASSIVGSSLNEQFF. V and J are TRBV19 and TRBJ2-1; perhaps TRBD2 as D (6 bases). This CDR3 is 15 amino acids long. Trimming removed 1 base from V and 7 bases from J, with 14 bases in between. CDR1 is LNHDA, CDR2 SQIVND, per germline (reference sequence).

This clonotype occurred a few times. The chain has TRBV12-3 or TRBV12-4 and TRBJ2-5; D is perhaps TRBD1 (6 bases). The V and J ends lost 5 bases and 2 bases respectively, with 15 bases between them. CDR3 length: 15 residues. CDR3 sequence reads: CASSIDGTQQETQYF. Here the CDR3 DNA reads TGTGCCAGCAGTATAGACGGGACACAGCAAGAGACCCAGTACTTC.

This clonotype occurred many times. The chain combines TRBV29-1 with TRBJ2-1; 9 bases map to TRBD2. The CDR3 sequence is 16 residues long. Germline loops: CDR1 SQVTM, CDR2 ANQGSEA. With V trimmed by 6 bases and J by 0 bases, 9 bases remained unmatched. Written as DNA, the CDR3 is TGCAGCGTGGTAGGTCTAGCGGGAATCTCCTACAATGAGCAGTTCTTC. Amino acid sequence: CSVVGLAGISYNEQFF.

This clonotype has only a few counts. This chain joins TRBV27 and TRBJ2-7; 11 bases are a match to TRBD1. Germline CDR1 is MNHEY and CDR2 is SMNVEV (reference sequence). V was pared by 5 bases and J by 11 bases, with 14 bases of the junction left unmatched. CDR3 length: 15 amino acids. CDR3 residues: CASSALRDRGIGEYF. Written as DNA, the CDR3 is TGTGCCAGCAGTGCCCTCCGGGACAGGGGGATCGGGGAGTACTTC.

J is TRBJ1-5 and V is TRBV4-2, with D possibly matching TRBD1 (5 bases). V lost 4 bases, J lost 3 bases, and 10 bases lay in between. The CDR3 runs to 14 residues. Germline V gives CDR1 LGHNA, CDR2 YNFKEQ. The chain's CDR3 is CASSRAGPNQPQHF. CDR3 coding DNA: TGTGCCAGCAGCCGTGCGGGGCCCAATCAGCCCCAGCATTTT.

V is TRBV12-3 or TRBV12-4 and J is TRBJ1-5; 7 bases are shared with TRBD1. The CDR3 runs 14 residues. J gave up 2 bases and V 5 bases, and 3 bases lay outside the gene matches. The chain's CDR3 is CASSPGGGNQPQHF. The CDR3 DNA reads TGTGCCAGCAGTCCAGGGGGTGGCAATCAGCCCCAGCATTTT.